Following are 30 T cell receptor beta chains from one sample sequenced in a study of shared clonotypes between healthy human individuals. Assay used: immunoSEQ multiplex PCR; TCRdb lists only in-frame clones, some missing. The table includes 600,000 to 750,000 clones, approximately 72% detected once. Sequencing input: memory CD4+ T cells sorted from blood. Subset defined: CD45RA-negative fraction. These receptors were collected from a young woman in good health.

J is TRBJ2-7 and V is TRBV2; 11 bases match TRBD2. The CDR3 has 16 amino acids. Per germline, CDR1 SNHLY and CDR2 FYNNEI. J was trimmed by 6 bases and V by 0 bases; bases with no gene match: 7. The CDR3 coding sequence is TGTGCCAGCAGTGAAGCCTTAGCGGGAGGGAAATCCGAGCAGTACTTC. This encodes CASSEALAGGKSEQYF.

The V gene is TRBV4-2, the J gene TRBJ1-6; TRBD1 agrees at 7 bases. Germline V gives CDR1 LGHNA, CDR2 YNFKEQ. The CDR3 covers 16 residues. Germline trimming cut 5 bases from V and 5 bases from J; bases unmatched to any gene: 9. The CDR3 nucleotides read TGTGCCAGCAGCAAAAATGACAGGGTCGATAATTCACCCCTCCACTTT. Translated, it gives CASSKNDRVDNSPLHF.

In this sample, this clone turned up many times. The V gene is TRBV5-6, the J gene TRBJ2-2; unclear D gene. Germline-derived CDR1 and CDR2 are SGHDT and YYEEEE. The CDR3 covers 12 residues. Trimming shortened V by 0 bases and J by 6 bases, and 3 bases separated the two germline ends. The CDR3 protein is CASSLGSGELFF. CDR3 DNA sequence: TGTGCCAGCAGCTTGGGGTCCGGGGAGCTGTTTTTT.

The sample holds a few counts of this clone. The chain couples TRBV2 to TRBJ1-2; TRBD1 aligns across 7 bases. CDR1 and CDR2 from the germline V gene are SNHLY and FYNNEI. This CDR3 has 13 residues. Trimming removed 7 bases from V and 4 bases from J; junction bases left unmatched: 6. For the CDR3, the DNA is TGTGCCAGCACCCTGCAGGGGGGCTATGGCTACACCTTC. The encoded protein is CASTLQGGYGYTF.

The rearrangement links TRBV28 to TRBJ1-1; D is ambiguous. The germline V and J ends were trimmed by 6 bases and 5 bases, with 7 bases remaining between them. The CDR3 is 11 residues long. From germline, CDR1 is MDHEN and CDR2 SYDVKM. Here the CDR3 reads CASSRRTEAFF. The CDR3 nucleotides are TGTGCCAGCAGCCGAAGGACTGAAGCTTTCTTT.

A note on this clone: Other DNA variants within this sample encode the same CDR3. V usage is TRBV2 and J usage is TRBJ2-2; TRBD2 matches 16 bases. CDR1 is SNHLY, CDR2 FYNNEI, per germline. V was clipped by 6 bases and J by 6 bases; unmatched bases: 1. The CDR3 loop spans 15 amino acids. The CDR3 protein is CASRGLAGGPGELFF. Written as DNA, the CDR3 is TGTGCCAGCAGGGGACTAGCGGGAGGGCCCGGGGAGCTGTTTTTT.

V usage is TRBV28 and J usage is TRBJ2-1, with D perhaps TRBD2 (5 bases). CDR3 length: 15 amino acids. V was clipped by 0 bases and J by 8 bases, with 14 bases between them. Germline V gives CDR1 MDHEN, CDR2 SYDVKM. The CDR3 nucleotides read TGTGCCAGCAGTTTATGGTCCTGGCTAGCCGATGAGCAGTTCTTC. Its protein is CASSLWSWLADEQFF.

The chain carries TRBV5-6 and TRBJ2-5; 7 bases are shared with TRBD1. This CDR3 comprises 15 residues. V shed 1 base, J shed 1 base, and the junction held 4 bases outside the gene matches. Germline assignment: CDR1 SGHDT and CDR2 YYEEEE. This CDR3 reads CASSLFRDSQETQYF. CDR3 DNA sequence: TGTGCCAGCAGCTTGTTCAGGGACAGCCAAGAGACCCAGTACTTC.

This chain links TRBV19 with TRBJ1-1, with 7 nucleotides matching TRBD1. The CDR3 is 14 residues long. Looked up from germline, CDR1 is LNHDA and CDR2 is SQIVND (reference sequence). The V gene end was trimmed by 6 bases and the J gene end by 4 bases; junction bases not matched to a gene: 8. The CDR3 DNA reads as TGTGCCAGTAGGATAAGGGGGCCGGGCACTGAAGCTTTCTTT. Encoded protein: CASRIRGPGTEAFF.

The rearrangement joins TRBV5-4 to TRBJ1-2; 9 bases are shared with TRBD1. From germline, CDR1 is SGHNT and CDR2 YYREEE (reference sequence). The CDR3 covers 15 residues. The trim removed 0 bases at V and 4 bases at J, leaving 4 bases unmatched. CDR3 sequence: CASSLGGTGTYGYTF. CDR3 nucleotides: TGTGCCAGCAGCTTGGGCGGGACAGGGACCTATGGCTACACCTTC.

The chain couples TRBV12-5 to TRBJ2-1, with D perhaps matching TRBD1 or TRBD2 (5 bases each). Trimming left V 7 bases short and J 0 bases short, with 22 bases between. The germline V gene has CDR1 LGHNT and CDR2 FRNRAP. This CDR3 has 18 amino acids. CDR3 bases: TGTGCTAGTGCCATGGTACTAGTCGGGGCGCGCTCCTACAATGAGCAGTTCTTC. This translates into CASAMVLVGARSYNEQFF. Drawing the rest from reference TRBV12-5 and TRBJ2-1, the complete variable domain is DARVTQTPRHKVTEMGQEVTMRCQPILGHNTVFWYRQTMMQGLELLAYFRNRAPLDDSGMPKDRFSAEMPDATLATLKIQPSEPRDSAVYFCASAMVLVGARSYNEQFFGPGTRLTVL.

The rearrangement uses TRBV11-2 and TRBJ2-5; TRBD2 matches at 8 bases. The trim removed 6 bases at V and 3 bases at J, leaving 9 bases unmatched. Germline CDR1 SGHAT, CDR2 FQNNGV. The CDR3 consists of 15 residues. The CDR3 DNA sequence: TGTGCCAGCAGAAGACCGGGACTAGGGGAAGAGACCCAGTACTTC. Its protein is CASRRPGLGEETQYF. Based on the CDR3 plus reference TRBV11-2 and TRBJ2-5, the full variable domain is EAGVAQSPRYKIIEKRQSVAFWCNPISGHATLYWYQQILGQGPKLLIQFQNNGVVDDSQLPKDRFSAERLKGVDSTLKIQPAKLEDSAVYLCASRRPGLGEETQYFGPGTRLLVL.

The J gene is TRBJ2-3, the V gene TRBV5-1, with D possibly being TRBD1 (6 bases). Trimming removed 0 bases from V and 3 bases from J, with 11 bases in between. This CDR3 has 15 amino acids. The germline CDR1 and CDR2 sequences are SGHRS and YFSETQ. The CDR3 DNA is TGCGCCAGCAGCTTGGCCCGGGACACAACAGATACGCAGTATTTT. Its translation: CASSLARDTTDTQYF. Using reference TRBV5-1 and TRBJ2-3 for the parts outside the CDR3, the full variable domain is KAGVTQTPRYLIKTRGQQVTLSCSPISGHRSVSWYQQTPGQGLQFLFEYFSETQRNKGNFPGRFSGRQFSNSRSEMNVSTLELGDSALYLCASSLARDTTDTQYFGPGTRLTVL.

The chain couples TRBV10-1 to TRBJ2-3; D possibly corresponds to TRBD1 (5 bases). The CDR3 is 14 residues long. The germline V and J ends were trimmed by 3 bases and 3 bases, with 10 bases remaining between them. Germline loops: CDR1 WNHNN, CDR2 SYGVQD (reference sequence). The CDR3 nucleotides read TGCGCCAGCAGTGATGGACAAGGTACAGATACGCAGTATTTT. Amino acids: CASSDGQGTDTQYF.

The V call is TRBV7-9, the J call TRBJ1-1; D remains ambiguous. The length of the CDR3 is 12 residues. The ends were cut back, 0 bases at V and 11 bases at J, with 10 bases in the middle. From germline, CDR1 is SEHNR and CDR2 FQNEAQ (reference sequence). CDR3 loop: CASSLARSSAFF. In nucleotides, the CDR3 is TGTGCCAGCAGCTTAGCCCGATCGTCGGCTTTCTTT.

The chain has TRBV19 and TRBJ2-5; 9 nucleotides align to TRBD2. Germline V lookup: CDR1 LNHDA, CDR2 SQIVND (reference sequence). Trimming took 5 bases from V and 4 from J; bases not matched to a gene: 8. CDR3 length: 15 amino acids. The chain's CDR3 is CASSPGGGRVETQYF. For the CDR3, the DNA is TGTGCCAGTAGTCCCGGTGGCGGGAGGGTAGAGACCCAGTACTTC. The whole variable domain, filled in from reference TRBV19 and TRBJ2-5, reads DGGITQSPKYLFRKEGQNVTLSCEQNLNHDAMYWYRQDPGQGLRLIYYSQIVNDFQKGDIAEGYSVSREKKESFPLTVTSAQKNPTAFYLCASSPGGGRVETQYFGPGTRLLVL.

The chain couples TRBV5-1 to TRBJ2-2; D might be TRBD2 (6 bases). Germline V gene data show CDR1 as SGHRS and CDR2 as YFSETQ. Trimming stripped 1 base from V and 6 bases from J, with 13 bases between. This CDR3 region has 15 residues. The DNA for the CDR3 is TGCGCCAGCAGCTTGACGGGAGACAACGCCGGGGAGCTGTTTTTT. Amino acid sequence: CASSLTGDNAGELFF.

This clone has only a few counts. This chain uses TRBV29-1 with TRBJ1-5; 8 positions agree with TRBD1. Germline CDR1 reads SQVTM; CDR2 reads ANQGSEA. This CDR3 is built from 14 residues. The V gene end was trimmed by 4 bases and the J gene end by 7 bases; junction bases not matched to a gene: 9. DNA of the CDR3: TGCAGCGTTGCCGCGGCAGGGGGCGTCCAGCCCCAGCATTTT. Its translation: CSVAAAGGVQPQHF.

This clone was observed a few times. The chain links TRBV28 to TRBJ2-5, with D unclear. The DNA end is a closer match to TRBJ2-7, so the J assignment may be wrong. Germline V CDR1 and CDR2: MDHEN, SYDVKM. CDR3 length: 13 residues. In nucleotides, the CDR3 is TGTGCCAGCAGTCCCACGTGGGACTACGAGCAGTACTTC. Translation: CASSPTWDYEQYF.

This clone occurred a few times. The chain links TRBV7-2 to TRBJ2-7, with 7 bases that match TRBD2. The CDR3 sequence is 14 residues long. After removal of 4 bases from V and 4 bases from J, the junction contained 7 bases not matched to a gene. Germline loops: CDR1 SGHTA, CDR2 FQGNSA. The CDR3 DNA reads as TGTGCCAGCAGCTCAGGCGGGAGCATTTACGAGCAGTACTTC. It encodes CASSSGGSIYEQYF.

V and J are TRBV15 and TRBJ1-1; D unresolved. This CDR3 region has 15 residues. V was pared by 1 base and J by 5 bases, with 14 bases between. Per the germline V gene, CDR1 is LNHNV and CDR2 is YYDKDF (reference sequence). In DNA, the CDR3 is TGTGCCACCAGCAGAGGGGAAGGGCGAGGTACTGAAGCTTTCTTT. Protein sequence: CATSRGEGRGTEAFF.

This rearrangement joins TRBV2 to TRBJ1-1; no firm D call. Germline-derived CDR1 and CDR2 are SNHLY and FYNNEI. This CDR3 is built from 13 residues. The V end lost 5 bases, the J end lost 3 bases, and 10 bases lay between the germline ends. CDR3 region: CASSLDGYTEAFF. DNA of the CDR3: TGTGCCAGCAGTCTGGACGGTTACACTGAAGCTTTCTTT.

The chain uses TRBV5-4 and TRBJ2-2; D not certain. The germline CDR1 and CDR2 sequences are SGHNT and YYREEE (reference sequence). Trimming cost V 0 bases and J 0 bases, with 9 bases left between them. This CDR3 comprises 16 residues. CDR3 DNA sequence: TGTGCCAGCAGCTTGGCACAACTCGCGAACACCGGGGAGCTGTTTTTT. It encodes CASSLAQLANTGELFF.

The V and J genes are TRBV19 and TRBJ2-5; 9 bases match TRBD2. CDR1 LNHDA and CDR2 SQIVND come from the germline V gene (reference sequence). The CDR3 loop spans 13 amino acids. Trimming took 4 bases from V and 3 from J; bases not matched to a gene: 0. Here the CDR3 DNA reads TGTGCCAGTAGTAGACTAGCGGAAGAGACCCAGTACTTC. Its protein is CASSRLAEETQYF.

As for this clone: This sample also contains other DNA sequences that code for the same CDR3. The chain employs TRBV11-2 and TRBJ2-1; TRBD2 matches at 7 bases. V gave up 1 base and J gave up 3 bases; unmatched junction bases: 0. CDR3 size: 14 residues. Germline V gene data show CDR1 as SGHAT and CDR2 as FQNNGV. Here the CDR3 reads CASSLAGGYNEQFF. CDR3 nucleotide sequence: TGTGCCAGCAGCTTAGCGGGAGGCTACAATGAGCAGTTCTTC.

The chain uses TRBV11-1 and TRBJ2-3, with D perhaps TRBD1 (6 bases). Germline loops: CDR1 SGHAT, CDR2 FQDESV (reference sequence). The CDR3 loop spans 16 amino acids. Trimming removed 5 bases at V and 5 bases at J, with 20 bases between. The CDR3 DNA is TGTGCCAGCAGCCCACGGAAGACAGGTTTAGGAGATACGCAGTATTTT. Its translation is CASSPRKTGLGDTQYF.

The chain combines TRBV18 with TRBJ2-2; 7 nucleotides match TRBD1. J lost 1 base, V lost 4 bases, and 6 bases had no gene match. Germline V gene sequence: CDR1 KGHSH, CDR2 LQKENI. The CDR3 spans 16 residues. As DNA, the CDR3 is TGTGCCAGCTCACTAGAGGGACAGTTGAACACCGGGGAGCTGTTTTTT. The encoded protein is CASSLEGQLNTGELFF.

V gene TRBV19 combines with J gene TRBJ2-1, with 11 bases that match TRBD2. Germline lookup yields CDR1 LNHDA and CDR2 SQIVND (reference sequence). The junction had 5 bases not matched to a gene; V was cut back by 1 base and J by 9 bases. The CDR3 sequence is 15 residues long. The CDR3 reads CASSIALAGGTEQFF. DNA for the CDR3: TGTGCCAGTAGTATAGCTCTAGCGGGAGGCACTGAGCAGTTCTTC. Full variable domain (remainder filled in from reference TRBV19 and TRBJ2-1): DGGITQSPKYLFRKEGQNVTLSCEQNLNHDAMYWYRQDPGQGLRLIYYSQIVNDFQKGDIAEGYSVSREKKESFPLTVTSAQKNPTAFYLCASSIALAGGTEQFFGPGTRLTVL.

The chain recombines TRBV6-1 with TRBJ2-4; 14 bases agree with TRBD2. V lost 0 bases and J lost 3; bases outside the gene matches: 7. The CDR3 is 19 amino acids. From germline, CDR1 is MNHNS and CDR2 SASEGT. This CDR3 reads CASSEAGTSGSGGKNIQYF. The CDR3 DNA follows: TGTGCCAGCAGTGAAGCCGGGACTAGCGGGAGCGGGGGCAAAAACATTCAGTACTTC.

The CDR3 protein is CASSLRGEMYEQYF. CDR3 bases: TGTGCCAGCAGTCTTCGGGGAGAAATGTACGAGCAGTACTTC. V usage is TRBV28 and J usage is TRBJ2-7, with D possibly matching TRBD2 (5 bases). CDR1 and CDR2 from the germline V gene are MDHEN and SYDVKM. The CDR3 totals 14 residues. V gave up 5 bases and J gave up 4 bases, with 15 bases separating them.